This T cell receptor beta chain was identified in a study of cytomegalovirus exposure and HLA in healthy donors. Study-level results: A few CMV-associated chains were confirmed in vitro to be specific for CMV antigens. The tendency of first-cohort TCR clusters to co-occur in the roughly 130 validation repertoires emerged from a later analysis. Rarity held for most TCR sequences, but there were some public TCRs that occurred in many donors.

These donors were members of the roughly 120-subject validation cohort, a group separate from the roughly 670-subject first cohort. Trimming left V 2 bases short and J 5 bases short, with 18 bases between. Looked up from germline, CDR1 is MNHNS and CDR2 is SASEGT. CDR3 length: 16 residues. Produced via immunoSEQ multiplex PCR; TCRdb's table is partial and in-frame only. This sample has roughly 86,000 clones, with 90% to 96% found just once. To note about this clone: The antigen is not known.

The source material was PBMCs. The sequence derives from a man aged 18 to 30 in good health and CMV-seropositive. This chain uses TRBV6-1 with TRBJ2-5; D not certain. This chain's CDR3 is CASSELYRVQRETQYF. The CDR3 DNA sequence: TGTGCCAGCAGTGAACTATATCGAGTCCAGAGGGAGACCCAGTACTTC.